The rows below give T cell receptor beta chains drawn from one sample of a study of T-cell reconstitution after alpha-beta-depleted transplantation in children. TCRdb re-called the PCR reads through MiXCR, storing one row per CDR3 protein. Of about 200,000 distinct CDR3 sequences listed, approximately 6.3% were seen once; the top ten hold 5.5%. The specimen comprised PBMCs, sampled before TCRalphabeta/CD19-depleted stem cell transplant. These receptors were obtained from a boy aged 2 to 9 with acute lymphoblastic leukemia, due to receive a stem cell transplant. Both conserved end residues are part of each CDR3.

j_gene: TRBJ2-3
v_gene: TRBV12-3/TRBV12-4
CDR3aa: CASRIRDFHTDTQYF

j_gene: TRBJ2-3
v_gene: TRBV5-6
CDR3aa: CASSIPTVDYTDTQYF

j_gene: TRBJ1-1
v_gene: TRBV25-1
CDR3aa: CASSESTSPNRRAFF

j_gene: TRBJ1-2
v_gene: TRBV9
CDR3aa: CASSRGGSDGYTF

j_gene: TRBJ1-2
v_gene: TRBV7-9
CDR3aa: CASSSKGADGYTF

j_gene: TRBJ2-3
v_gene: TRBV7-2
CDR3aa: CASSRVGGGTDTQYF

j_gene: TRBJ2-7
v_gene: TRBV20-1
CDR3aa: CSARVEGQTYEQYF

j_gene: TRBJ2-7
v_gene: TRBV15
CDR3aa: CATSRGSWDSSYEQYF

j_gene: TRBJ1-2
v_gene: TRBV13
CDR3aa: CASSSRTGQYGYTF

j_gene: TRBJ1-1
v_gene: TRBV11-2
CDR3aa: CASSSFSWDRDAFF

j_gene: TRBJ2-3
v_gene: TRBV19
CDR3aa: CASSINSPTDTQYF

j_gene: TRBJ1-3
v_gene: TRBV29-1
CDR3aa: CSVASGDTIYF

j_gene: TRBJ2-3
v_gene: TRBV7-5
CDR3aa: CISVSEVTGSEGCTQYF

j_gene: TRBJ1-4
v_gene: TRBV4-3
CDR3aa: CASSQDPTPGTNEKLFF

j_gene: TRBJ1-1
v_gene: TRBV7-9
CDR3aa: CASSLGGSDTEAFF

j_gene: TRBJ1-1
v_gene: TRBV7-9
CDR3aa: CASSFVLGVDTEAFF

j_gene: TRBJ2-3
v_gene: TRBV18
CDR3aa: CASSQIWGDTQYF

j_gene: TRBJ1-5
v_gene: TRBV7-8
CDR3aa: CASSTEVRGTGRLPQRYQPQHF

j_gene: TRBJ1-4
v_gene: TRBV4-3
CDR3aa: CASSQDGQTNEKLFF

j_gene: TRBJ1-2
v_gene: TRBV29-1
CDR3aa: CSVLPGRYGYTF

j_gene: TRBJ2-4
v_gene: TRBV28
CDR3aa: CASTPQLAKNIQYF

j_gene: TRBJ2-7
v_gene: TRBV20-1
CDR3aa: CSAATTRQGDYEQYF

j_gene: TRBJ1-2
v_gene: TRBV11-2
CDR3aa: CASRLSRTLGGYTF

j_gene: TRBJ2-1
v_gene: TRBV11-1
CDR3aa: CASSLRTSGMLSSYNEQFF

j_gene: TRBJ2-1
v_gene: TRBV4-3
CDR3aa: CASSQVAGGWDEQFF

j_gene: TRBJ1-1
v_gene: TRBV6-6
CDR3aa: CASSIGQGPEAFF

j_gene: TRBJ2-3
v_gene: TRBV29-1
CDR3aa: CSVGRGSIGTDTQYF

j_gene: TRBJ1-3
v_gene: TRBV5-1
CDR3aa: CASSLEPISPSGNTIYF

j_gene: TRBJ1-6
v_gene: TRBV28
CDR3aa: CASSSLSSYNSPLHF

j_gene: TRBJ2-4
v_gene: TRBV7-9
CDR3aa: CASGGESKNIQYF

j_gene: TRBJ2-5
v_gene: TRBV28
CDR3aa: CASNLRAVSETQYF

j_gene: TRBJ2-7
v_gene: TRBV27
CDR3aa: CASSFGRAAYEQYF

j_gene: TRBJ2-2
v_gene: TRBV20-1
CDR3aa: CSASGTRNFPGELFF

j_gene: TRBJ2-1
v_gene: TRBV29-1
CDR3aa: CSGRTGQNPNEQFF

j_gene: TRBJ2-1
v_gene: TRBV5-1
CDR3aa: CASSLAQGLRVEQFF

j_gene: TRBJ1-6
v_gene: TRBV20-1
CDR3aa: CSARDWAENSPLHF

j_gene: TRBJ2-5
v_gene: TRBV3-1
CDR3aa: CASSPRGGPETQYF

j_gene: TRBJ1-5
v_gene: TRBV6-1
CDR3aa: CASSEHTGYNQPQHF

j_gene: TRBJ2-5
v_gene: TRBV6-5
CDR3aa: CASSQGETQYF